The 18 T cell receptor beta chains reported below all come from one sample, sequenced in a study of blood T cell repertoires in COVID-19. Repertoires were generated with immunoSEQ multiplex PCR, while TCRdb's copy carries only in-frame clones and drops some. This repertoire shows around 300,000 clones, around nine tenths found once; its top ten account for approximately 2.5%. Input material: PBMCs or T cells enriched from blood (not recorded which). The receptors come from a woman under 30 who had recovered from COVID-19.

The chain has TRBV3-1 (or the pseudogene TRBV3-2) and TRBJ2-1; 10 bases fit TRBD2. The CDR3 sequence is 15 residues long. V was pared by 4 bases and J by 9 bases, with 9 bases of the junction left unmatched. CDR1 is LGHDT and CDR2 is YNNKEL in the germline V gene (reference sequence). Here the CDR3 DNA reads TGTGCCAGCAGCCTACTAGCGGGGATGAGGGGTGAGCAGTTCTTC. It is translated as CASSLLAGMRGEQFF.

This chain links TRBV4-2 with TRBJ1-6; D not certain. CDR3 length equals 15 residues. With 1 base removed from V and 5 bases from J, the gap between germline ends came to 9 bases. Germline CDR1 and CDR2: LGHNA and YNFKEQ. CDR3 nucleotide sequence: TGTGCCAGCAGCCAAGGAATACAGAATAATTCACCCCTCCACTTT. It translates to CASSQGIQNNSPLHF.

V gene TRBV28 combines with J gene TRBJ2-3; 8 bases line up with TRBD2. The V and J ends lost 6 bases and 1 base, in that order; junction bases with no gene match: 6. This CDR3 comprises 15 residues. Germline V gene data show CDR1 as MDHEN and CDR2 as SYDVKM. For the CDR3, the DNA is TGTGCCAGCAGGATAGCGGGGTACGGCACAGATACGCAGTATTTT. Translation gives CASRIAGYGTDTQYF.

This chain joins TRBV5-1 and TRBJ1-4, with 7 nucleotides matching TRBD1. The J segment lost 8 bases and the V segment lost 0 bases, leaving 10 bases of the junction unmatched. Germline V lookup: CDR1 SGHRS, CDR2 YFSETQ. The CDR3 is made up of 16 amino acids. The CDR3 loop is CASSLAYRGFGEKLFF. In DNA, the CDR3 is TGCGCCAGCAGCTTGGCCTACAGGGGATTTGGAGAAAAACTGTTTTTT.

This chain connects TRBV19 to TRBJ1-1; tentative D call: TRBD1 (5 bases). V dropped 5 bases and J dropped 1 base, with 8 bases sitting between them. Germline CDR1 reads LNHDA; CDR2 reads SQIVND (reference sequence). CDR3 length: 13 amino acids. Here the CDR3 DNA reads TGTGCCAGTAGTGTCGACAGGAACACTGAAGCTTTCTTT. It is translated as CASSVDRNTEAFF.

The V call is TRBV27, the J call TRBJ1-2; 11 bases map to TRBD1. Trimming cost V 4 bases and J 5 bases; bases outside gene matches: 6. The germline V gene has CDR1 MNHEY and CDR2 SMNVEV (reference sequence). There are 15 residues in the CDR3. The CDR3 region is CASSSWDRGNYGYTF. The DNA of the CDR3 is TGTGCCAGCAGTTCGTGGGACAGGGGGAATTATGGCTACACCTTC.

This clone was observed a single time. The rearrangement joins TRBV7-2 to TRBJ2-7, with a weak D call TRBD1 (6 bases). The CDR3 is 15 amino acids. Germline V gene lookup returns CDR1 SGHTA and CDR2 FQGNSA. V was pared by 6 bases and J by 3 bases, with 18 bases between. CDR3 residues: CASSLTVGAHYEQYF. The CDR3 DNA sequence: TGTGCCAGCAGTTTGACCGTGGGGGCCCACTACGAGCAGTACTTC.

A remark on this clone: Its ends do not fully match the called genes, so a read error is possible. The chain has TRBV11-3 and TRBJ2-7; 7 bases are a match to TRBD1. CDR3 size: 13 residues. Germline V gene lookup returns CDR1 SGHNT and CDR2 YENEEA. The CDR3 loop is CASSPRGRQGESF. As DNA, the CDR3 is TGTGCCAGCAGCCCAAGAGGCCGACAGGGAGAGAGCTTC.

CDR3 coding DNA: TGCGCCAGCACCCAGACCGGGACAGGGCACACCGGGGAGCTGTTTTTT. Translation: CASTQTGTGHTGELFF. The chain couples TRBV5-1 to TRBJ2-2, with TRBD1 identical over 9 bases. The germline V gene has CDR1 SGHRS and CDR2 YFSETQ. The V segment lost 6 bases and the J segment 3 bases; nucleotides outside the gene matches: 9. The CDR3 sequence is 16 residues long.

The V and J genes are TRBV19 and TRBJ2-7, with D hard to call. The CDR3 totals 12 residues. V was clipped by 1 base and J by 7 bases, with 8 bases between them. Germline CDR1 is LNHDA and CDR2 is SQIVND (reference sequence). CDR3 protein: CASSIGPGEQYF. The CDR3 coding sequence is TGTGCCAGTAGTATAGGCCCCGGGGAGCAGTACTTC.

The chain is built from TRBV7-2 and TRBJ2-1, with TRBD2 identical over 11 bases. Germline values: CDR1 SGHTA, CDR2 FQGNSA. V trimming: 5 bases; J trimming: 6 bases; junction bases outside the gene matches: 6. The CDR3 contains 15 residues. The CDR3 region has the DNA TGTGCCAGCAGCCTTAGCGGGGGGGTTGGCAATGAGCAGTTCTTC. As protein: CASSLSGGVGNEQFF.

The rearrangement links TRBV19 to TRBJ1-4; 10 bases agree with TRBD1. After removal of 6 bases from V and 8 bases from J, the junction contained 9 bases not matched to a gene. Germline V gives CDR1 LNHDA, CDR2 SQIVND (reference sequence). This CDR3 contains 15 residues. DNA of the CDR3: TGTGCCAGTAGAACCAGGACAGGGGGGATGGAAAAACTGTTTTTT. Translation: CASRTRTGGMEKLFF.

V gene TRBV7-2 combines with J gene TRBJ2-7; possible D gene TRBD2, 6 bases. The V end was cut by 1 base, the J end by 0 bases, with 10 bases between. The CDR3 is 15 amino acids. Germline CDR1 is SGHTA and CDR2 is FQGNSA. Here the CDR3 reads CASSLVSGSSYEQYF. The CDR3 coding sequence is TGTGCCAGCAGCTTAGTTAGCGGCAGCTCCTACGAGCAGTACTTC. The full variable domain, with the rest looked up from reference TRBV7-2 and TRBJ2-7, is GAGVSQSPSNKVTEKGKDVELRCDPISGHTALYWYRQSLGQGLEFLIYFQGNSAPDKSGLPSDRFSAERTGGSVSTLTIQRTQQEDSAVYLCASSLVSGSSYEQYFGPGTRLTVT.

The chain has TRBV7-2 and TRBJ2-1; 8 nucleotides line up with TRBD2. CDR1 is SGHTA and CDR2 is FQGNSA in the germline V gene. This CDR3 spans 16 amino acids. Trimming at V came to 6 bases and at J to 5 bases, leaving 12 bases not matched to a gene. The chain's CDR3 is CASRKGGSGAHNEQFF. In DNA form, the CDR3 reads TGTGCCAGCAGAAAAGGGGGTAGCGGGGCCCACAATGAGCAGTTCTTC.

About this clone itself: This sample also contains other DNA sequences that code for the same CDR3. The rearrangement links TRBV11-2 to TRBJ2-1; no clear D gene. V was pared by 1 base and J by 4 bases, with 8 bases between. CDR3 length: 14 residues. Germline V lookup: CDR1 SGHAT, CDR2 FQNNGV. CDR3 sequence: CASSLAGSYNEQFF. As DNA, the CDR3 is TGTGCCAGCAGCTTAGCAGGCAGTTACAATGAGCAGTTCTTC.

The chain uses TRBV15 and TRBJ1-4; D is ambiguous. V shed 0 bases and J shed 2 bases, with 13 bases lying between them. The CDR3 runs 17 residues. The germline V gene encodes CDR1 LNHNV and CDR2 YYDKDF (reference sequence). The CDR3 here is CATSRDRGVATNEKLFF. CDR3 in DNA: TGTGCCACCAGCAGAGATCGGGGTGTTGCGACTAATGAAAAACTGTTTTTT.

J is TRBJ2-7 and V is TRBV5-1, with 7 bases identical to TRBD2. The germline gives CDR1 SGHRS, CDR2 YFSETQ. This CDR3 spans 16 amino acids. Trimming cost V 4 bases and J 6 bases; bases outside gene matches: 16. CDR3 in amino acids: CASSETPSGAAREQYF. The CDR3 nucleotides are TGCGCCAGCAGCGAAACACCTAGCGGAGCCGCCCGCGAGCAGTACTTC.

The CDR3 spells CASSFFGAPGANVLTF. In nucleotides, the CDR3 is TGTGCCAGCAGCTTTTTTGGAGCCCCCGGGGCCAACGTCCTGACTTTC. V usage is TRBV11-3 and J usage is TRBJ2-6; D is uncertain. Germline assignment: CDR1 SGHNT and CDR2 YENEEA. The CDR3 contains 16 residues. Trimming removed 3 bases from V and 4 bases from J, with 13 bases in between.